Below, one T cell receptor (beta chain) is given with its context. The sample comes from a study of neoadjuvant anti-PD-1 for oral cavity cancer. As for the study in general: Nivolumab at 3 mg/kg was mostly given biweekly, three to four doses, pre-surgery.

Six replicates per PBMC sample, mostly from roughly 490 ng of genomic DNA. Data came from immunoSEQ multiplex PCR; TCRdb stores just in-frame clones and leaves some out. The sample yields 15,000 or so clones, roughly 74% seen once. The CDR3 totals 14 residues. The V gene's germline CDR1 is SGHRS and CDR2 YFSETQ. J was trimmed by 0 bases and V by 5 bases; bases with no gene match: 2. This clonotype was sampled from a person aged 35-80 years with oral cavity squamous cell carcinoma. Sequencing was performed on PBMCs, taken before nivolumab (anti-PD-1) treatment. The chain employs TRBV5-1 and TRBJ1-2, with 9 bases aligning to TRBD1. The CDR3 protein is CASRRTGANYGYTF. CDR3 bases: TGCGCCAGCAGGCGGACAGGGGCTAACTATGGCTACACCTTC.